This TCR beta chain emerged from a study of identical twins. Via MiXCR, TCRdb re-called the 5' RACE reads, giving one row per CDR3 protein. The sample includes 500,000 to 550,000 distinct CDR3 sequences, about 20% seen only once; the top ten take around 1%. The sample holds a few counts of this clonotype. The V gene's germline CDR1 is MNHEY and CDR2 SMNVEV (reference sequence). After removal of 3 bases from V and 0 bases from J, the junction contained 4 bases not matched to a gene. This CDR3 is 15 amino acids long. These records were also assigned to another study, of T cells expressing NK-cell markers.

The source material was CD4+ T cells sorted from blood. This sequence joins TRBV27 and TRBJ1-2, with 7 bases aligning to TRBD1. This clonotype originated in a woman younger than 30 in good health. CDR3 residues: CASSFTGQSNYGYTF. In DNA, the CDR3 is TGTGCCAGCAGTTTCACGGGACAGTCTAACTATGGCTACACCTTC.